Here is one T cell receptor (beta chain) with its context. What it binds is unknown. These data belong to a study of OX40 agonist ivuxolimab in advanced cancers. Study background: Anti-PD-1, anti-PD-L1 or anti-CTLA-4 therapy given earlier was allowed, and around 40% had some. Study-level results: Partial responders at 0.1-3.0 mg/kg showed near-lowest clonal expansion. Researchers did not determine the expanded peripheral T cells' antigen specificity.

With 7 bases removed from V and 0 bases from J, the gap between germline ends came to 21 bases. This CDR3 region has 17 residues. CDR1 is MGHRA, CDR2 YSYEKL, per germline. Produced via immunoSEQ multiplex PCR; TCRdb's table is partial and in-frame only. The sample carries about 40,000 clones, roughly 89% recorded once. This clonotype originated in an adult with an advanced solid tumor such as melanoma, head and neck, liver or kidney cancer. This sequence joins TRBV4-1 and TRBJ1-2, with a tentative D call TRBD1 (5 bases). The sequenced sample was CD4+ or CD8+ T cells sorted from blood, obtained in a trial of the OX40 agonist ivuxolimab. In nucleotides, the CDR3 is TGCGCCAGCAATCCGTTGGGGGGGGTCGAAACTAACTATGGCTACACCTTC. Encoded protein: CASNPLGGVETNYGYTF.